This TCR beta chain is drawn from a study of T cell responses to AZD1222 COVID-19 vaccine (dated by TCRdb to the early 2020s). Regarding the complete study: TCR sequencing covered 233 trial participants: nearly 210 given two doses of AZD1222 and 26 given two doses of MenACWY control vaccine. Trial participants were enrolled into age subgroups of 18-55, 56-69 and 70-plus years, which contained about 150, 28 and 57 TCR-sequenced participants, respectively. Study-wide findings and limitations: Because no day 14 peak-response samples were available, the repertoires could be characterized only after the peak T cell response. In the small 56-69-year group, the increase in depth fell short of significance, most likely because of low power. Most participants were white British and females outnumbered males, and the authors suggested that clonal diversity may have been underestimated. After two AZD1222 doses, spike-specific TCR breadth and depth were significantly higher than at day 0 and than in MenACWY recipients. Conclusions about previously exposed vaccinees are limited because only six or seven AZD1222 recipients were SARS-CoV-2 seropositive at baseline. Reportedly, almost half of the unique spike-specific TCRs recognized epitopes lying outside the regions that are mutated in the B.1.351 and B.1.1.7 variants. The whole spike protein was spanned by vaccine-associated CD4 TCRs, and dominant responses were seen in regions 160-218 and 743-854.

The CDR3 regions of human TCRbeta chains were subjected to immunosequencing. The paper's data handling went like this. TCRs in the repertoires were matched against a reference library of SARS-CoV-2-specific TCRs that had been generated with the MIRA antigen-specificity platform. Breadth meant the fraction of unique TCRs that were SARS-CoV-2-associated, whereas depth meant the fraction of total T cells that were SARS-CoV-2-associated. Each spike-specific TCR was assigned to its reactive spike region and to a CD4 or CD8 class using the MIRA data. Log10-transformed breadth and depth values were compared by one-way ANOVA with Sidak's multiple comparisons tests. Not all clones reach the TCRdb copy of this immuneACCESS table, which keeps in-frame sequences only. Checked studies attribute under half of the gap to unresolved V genes and leave the rest unexplained. The V and J calls and clone size come from that table; D and trimming were worked out from the DNA. Here the sample has some 200,000 clones; 91% occur a single time. The ten largest clones add up to approximately 1.6% of the sample.

Comments on this clone: This receptor's antigen is unknown. No per-base quality is available; no much larger clone lies one base away.

What the time point label conveys for this sample: about 28 days (+/-7) after the second vaccine dose. AZD1222 recipients with second doses at about 4 weeks or about 12 weeks were pooled, because spike-specific TCR depth and breadth did not differ between schedules. Samples from vaccinated people were obtained from the UK trials COV001 and COV002, which included a single-blind randomized controlled phase 2/3 trial of AZD1222 (ChAdOx1 nCoV-19) in healthy adults. For TCRbeta chain sequencing, PBMC samples were collected from trial participants at day 0 and at day 28 after the second dose. The V end loses 1 base and the J end loses 5 bases, and a stretch of 8 bases separates them. The germline V gene sets CDR1 to SGHTA and CDR2 to FQGNSA. Taken from cysteine to phenylalanine, the CDR3 has 13 residues. Only CDR3 DNA remains: 39 bases, in frame from the first base.

The chain couples TRBV7-2 to TRBJ2-5; the D gene could be TRBD1 or TRBD2, each one agreeing over 5 bases. This TCR was sampled from an adult who received the AZD1222 COVID-19 vaccine. Sequenced material: peripheral blood, taken 28 days after the second AZD1222 dose. The DNA sequence is TGTGCCAGCAGCTTAGGGGGGTGGGAGACCCAGTACTTC. Its protein reads: CASSLGGWETQYF.